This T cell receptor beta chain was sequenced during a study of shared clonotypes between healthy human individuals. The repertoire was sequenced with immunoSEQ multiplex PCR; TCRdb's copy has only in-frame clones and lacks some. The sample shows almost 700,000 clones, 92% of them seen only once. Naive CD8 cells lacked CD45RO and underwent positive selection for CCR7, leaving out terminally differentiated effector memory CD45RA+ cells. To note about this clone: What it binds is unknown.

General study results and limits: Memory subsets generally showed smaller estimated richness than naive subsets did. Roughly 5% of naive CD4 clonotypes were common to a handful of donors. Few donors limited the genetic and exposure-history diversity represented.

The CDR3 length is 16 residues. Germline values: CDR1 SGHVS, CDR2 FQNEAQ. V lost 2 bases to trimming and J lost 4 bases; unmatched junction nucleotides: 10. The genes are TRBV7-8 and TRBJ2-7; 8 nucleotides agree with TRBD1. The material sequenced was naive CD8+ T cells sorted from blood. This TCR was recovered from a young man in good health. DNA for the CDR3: TGTGCCAGCAGCTTACGGGGCAGGGGGCTTTCTTACGAGCAGTACTTC. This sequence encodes CASSLRGRGLSYEQYF.